The clone carrying this TCR beta chain came up many times. The record originates from a study of CD8 T cells in ankylosing spondylitis. One entry per CDR3 protein results from TCRdb running MiXCR on the 5' RACE reads. The data contain around 53,000 distinct CDR3 sequences, 6.5% to 9% of them seen just once; the ten biggest clones take up roughly 8%. Trimming removed 0 bases from V and 3 bases from J, with 15 bases in between. The CDR3 length is 15 residues. CDR1 and CDR2 (germline): DFQATT, SNEGSKA (reference sequence). This receptor was identified in a female donor with ankylosing spondylitis or in good health (not recorded which). Sequencing was done on a sample of blood, either unsorted or a sorted T cell fraction (not recorded which). The chain has TRBV20-1 and TRBJ2-7, with D unresolved. CDR3 nucleotide sequence: TGCAGTGCTAGAGATAGTATTCAAGTTGGCTACGAGCAGTACTTC. This translates into CSARDSIQVGYEQYF.